The 15 T cell receptor beta chains below were found in one sample sequenced in a study of early T cells in non-severe SARS-CoV-2 infection. TCRdb used MiXCR to reprocess the 5' RACE reads, holding one entry per CDR3 protein. Seen here are some 25,000 distinct CDR3 sequences, 5.5% to 7% observed once, and the top ten hold approximately 2.5%. Source material: whole blood. The receptors shown here come from an adult who was a healthcare worker with PCR-confirmed SARS-CoV-2 infection or an uninfected control (not recorded which).

At least ten counts were recorded for this clonotype. V and J are TRBV12-3 or TRBV12-4 and TRBJ2-5; D is possibly TRBD1 (6 bases). V was pared by 5 bases and J by 9 bases, with 13 bases between. The CDR3 consists of 12 residues. DNA for the CDR3: TGTGCCAGCAGTGGCAGGGGTGAGGCCCAGTACTTC. This encodes CASSGRGEAQYF.

This clonotype was seen a few times. The chain has TRBV25-1 and TRBJ1-1, with unresolved D. Germline CDR1 is MGHDK and CDR2 is SYGVNS. The CDR3 extends over 13 amino acids. V dropped 2 bases and J dropped 11 bases, with 15 bases sitting between them. CDR3 loop: CASSESLADKAFF. The CDR3, as DNA: TGTGCCAGCAGTGAAAGTCTGGCAGATAAGGCTTTCTTT. Full variable domain (missing parts from reference TRBV25-1 and TRBJ1-1): EADIYQTPRYLVIGTGKKITLECSQTMGHDKMYWYQQDPGMELHLIHYSYGVNSTEKGDLSSESTVSRIRTEHFPLTLESARPSHTSQYLCASSESLADKAFFGQGTRLTVV.

This clonotype came up many times. The CDR3 region has the DNA TGTGCCAGCTCCCCGGGGGCGGGTAATGAAAAACTGTTTTTT. Translation gives CASSPGAGNEKLFF. This sequence joins TRBV4-2 and TRBJ1-4; D may be TRBD1 (6 bases). With 8 bases removed from V and 4 bases from J, the gap between germline ends came to 14 bases. This CDR3 comprises 14 residues. The germline V gene encodes CDR1 LGHNA and CDR2 YNFKEQ.

This clonotype was seen repeatedly, ten times or more. This chain connects TRBV12-3 or TRBV12-4 to TRBJ1-1; the D gene is possibly TRBD1 (6 bases). Deletions cut 2 bases from V and 3 bases from J, with 10 bases between. The CDR3 extends over 14 amino acids. The CDR3 loop reads CASSLQYRDTEAFF. Here the CDR3 DNA reads TGTGCCAGCAGTTTACAGTACAGGGACACTGAAGCTTTCTTT.

This clonotype has ten or more counts. This rearrangement joins TRBV6-6 to TRBJ1-1, with TRBD1 matching over 8 bases. Germline loops: CDR1 MNHNY, CDR2 SVGAGI (reference sequence). This CDR3 has 15 amino acids. V was clipped by 5 bases and J by 7 bases; unmatched bases: 12. The CDR3 nucleotides are TGTGCCAGCAGTGATCCAGGGGGCCCTCATCTTGAAGCTTTCTTT. Amino acid sequence: CASSDPGGPHLEAFF.

This clonotype was seen repeatedly, ten times or more. The V and J genes are TRBV13 and TRBJ2-1; unclear D gene. CDR1 PRHDT and CDR2 FYEKMQ come from the germline V gene (reference sequence). V shed 4 bases and J shed 4 bases, with 5 bases lying between them. The CDR3 consists of 12 residues. The CDR3 sequence: CASSSHYNEQFF. CDR3 DNA sequence: TGTGCCAGCAGCTCCCATTACAATGAGCAGTTCTTC.

The chain joins TRBV4-2 to TRBJ1-1, with unresolved D. CDR3 length equals 15 residues. CDR1 and CDR2 from the germline V gene are LGHNA and YNFKEQ. Trimming stripped 0 bases from V and 3 bases from J, with 11 bases between. In nucleotides, the CDR3 is TGTGCCAGCAGCCAAGATGGGTACGGGGACACTGAAGCTTTCTTT. It is translated as CASSQDGYGDTEAFF.

This clonotype was counted at least ten times. The chain uses TRBV12-3 or TRBV12-4 and TRBJ2-1; D ambiguous. V was clipped by 6 bases and J by 5 bases, with 5 bases between them. The CDR3 is 11 residues long. The chain's CDR3 is CASRLNNEQFF. The CDR3, as DNA: TGTGCCAGCAGGCTAAACAATGAGCAGTTCTTC.

The chain recombines TRBV12-3 or TRBV12-4 with TRBJ1-1, with D perhaps matching TRBD1 (5 bases). Trimming pared 5 bases from V and 2 bases from J, leaving 12 bases between. The CDR3 length is 14 residues. The CDR3 region has the DNA TGTGCCAGCAGTCCCCGGACACAAAACACTGAAGCTTTCTTT. This translates into CASSPRTQNTEAFF.

This clonotype was counted many times. The rearrangement uses TRBV19 and TRBJ1-5; no definite D call. CDR1 is LNHDA, CDR2 SQIVND, per germline (reference sequence). V dropped 4 bases and J dropped 0 bases, with 7 bases sitting between them. The CDR3 sequence is 14 residues long. The CDR3 region has the DNA TGTGCCAGTAGTAGCCAGAGTAGCAATCAGCCCCAGCATTTT. Translation: CASSSQSSNQPQHF.

By sample share, this clonotype is medium-sized. The chain recombines TRBV12-3 or TRBV12-4 with TRBJ2-3; D is undetermined. V gave up 3 bases and J gave up 5 bases, with 3 bases separating them. The CDR3 covers 11 residues. CDR3 nucleotides: TGTGCCAGCAGTTTGGGAGATACGCAGTATTTT. Translating it yields CASSLGDTQYF.

The rearrangement joins TRBV5-4 to TRBJ2-3; D unresolved. Germline CDR1 and CDR2: SGHNT and YYREEE (reference sequence). The V end was cut by 4 bases, the J end by 2 bases, with 2 bases between. CDR3 length: 11 residues. The CDR3 protein is CASSVTDTQYF. The CDR3 nucleotides read TGTGCCAGCAGCGTCACAGATACGCAGTATTTT.

Points on this clonotype: This likely comes from a read error, as the CDR3 has no conserved phenylalanine or tryptophan at its end. The DNA is omitted, as the CDR3 cannot be located on it reliably, and the CDR3 follows TCRdb's listing. This chain joins TRBV28 and TRBJ1-1; TRBD1 is taken as the D call from the table, unchecked against the DNA. The CDR3 totals 12 residues, both ends included. CDR1 is MDHEN, CDR2 SYDVKM, per germline. This CDR3 is CASSRWTEAWDI.

There are many counts of this clonotype. The chain is built from TRBV5-1 and TRBJ2-1, with D maybe TRBD2 (6 bases). V shed 4 bases and J shed 6 bases, with 17 bases lying between them. Germline values: CDR1 SGHRS, CDR2 YFSETQ. This CDR3 has 15 residues. CDR3 sequence: CASSPDGGRGNEQFF. CDR3 DNA: TGCGCCAGCAGCCCCGACGGGGGAAGGGGCAATGAGCAGTTCTTC.

This clonotype has more than one count but fewer than ten. The J gene is TRBJ1-1, the V gene TRBV7-9, with D uncertain. The CDR3 loop spans 11 amino acids. Germline V gene lookup returns CDR1 SEHNR and CDR2 FQNEAQ (reference sequence). Trimming left V 5 bases short and J 8 bases short, with 9 bases between. The CDR3 reads CASSPGIEAFF. The CDR3 DNA reads TGTGCCAGCAGCCCGGGTATAGAAGCTTTCTTT.